The T cell receptor beta chain under discussion was sequenced for a study of blood T cell repertoires in COVID-19. Study details: Samples representing acute and convalescent COVID-19 were sourced from the United States, Italy and Spain. Sample material is recorded as cDNA or gDNA derived from T cells, B-cell-depleted T cells, or PBMCs.

Original methodology: Scientists estimated how many nucleated cells there were by amplifying reference gene primers. Measured with immunoSEQ multiplex PCR; TCRdb has only the in-frame clones, and not every one. That table furnishes V, J and clone size, whereas the DNA furnished D and trimming. Among over 200,000 clones listed, under 95% were seen once. This CDR3 has 11 amino acids. Trimming took 10 bases from V and 3 from J, leaving 7 bases between them. CDR1 is WNHNN, CDR2 SYGVQD, per germline (reference sequence). This receptor was identified in a man between 25 and 39 years old with acute or convalescent COVID-19. Sequenced sample: peripheral blood. The rearrangement joins TRBV10-1 to TRBJ1-3; the D is unclear. This chain's CDR3 is CATSDGNTIYF. The DNA of the CDR3 is TGCGCCACCTCAGATGGAAACACCATATATTTT.